The subject of this entry is one T cell receptor beta chain. Its antigen is undetermined. The sample originates from a study of blood T cells in healthy people across ages. Through a sample-barcoded 5' primer and a J-beta primer mix, a second PCR was run for roughly 7 to 12 cycles. Via MiXCR, TCRdb re-called the 5' RACE reads, giving one row per CDR3 protein. The sample has 1,500,000 or so distinct CDR3 sequences; around 59% are singletons. The CDR3 has 12 amino acids. V was cut by 5 bases and J by 8 bases, with 12 bases left in between. Germline CDR1 is SGHTA and CDR2 is FQGNSA. Overall study findings and caveats: A greater number of naive CD4+ cells and higher diversity distinguished long-lived donors from aged donors. The recorded TCR beta diversity per million T cells decreased in a roughly linear manner with age. Investigators viewed diversity estimates from one million T cells as underestimates, the study reported.

It was approximately 9 milliliters of peripheral blood that were drawn from each donor. The specimen was blood. The receptor was derived from a man aged 18-30 years in good health. V usage is TRBV7-2 and J usage is TRBJ1-1; no reliable D call. The CDR3 DNA is TGTGCCAGCAGCCGACCCCTTACCGAAGCTTTCTTT. Its protein product is CASSRPLTEAFF.